This T cell receptor (beta chain) was profiled in a study of shared clonotypes between healthy human individuals. Germline values: CDR1 LNHDA, CDR2 SQIVND (reference sequence). This CDR3 is built from 15 residues. The ends were cut back, 4 bases at V and 5 bases at J, with 15 bases in the middle. Investigators spread the genomic DNA of each subset evenly over several immunoSEQ plates. Clones were sequenced by immunoSEQ multiplex PCR, and TCRdb holds only the in-frame ones, with some missing. The sample lists over 1.4 million clones, approximately 97% occurring once. Sequenced input: naive CD4+ T cells sorted from blood. Subset: CD45RA+ positively selected. The sequence was collected from a man aged 30-40 years in good health. The chain employs TRBV19 and TRBJ1-5; D possibly corresponds to TRBD1 (6 bases). The CDR3 reads CASSREGGYDQPQHF. CDR3 nucleotides: TGTGCCAGTAGTAGAGAGGGGGGGTACGATCAGCCCCAGCATTTT.